This TCR beta chain was captured in a study of blood T cells in healthy people across ages. Overall study findings and caveats: Without sorted subsets, naive and antigen-experienced compartments could not be conclusively compared.

A second PCR, run for roughly 7 to 12 cycles, used a sample-barcoded 5' primer plus a J-beta primer mix. MiXCR, applied by TCRdb to the 5' RACE reads, yields one record per CDR3 protein. The sample holds nearly 800,000 distinct CDR3 sequences, just under 25% seen once. CDR3 length equals 13 residues. V was pared by 5 bases and J by 9 bases, with 7 bases of the junction left unmatched. This clonotype has only a few counts. Its antigen is as yet unknown. This sample also appeared in a second study, on T cells of mothers and their children. As reported in that work: cDNA synthesis used all extracted RNA, 1.5 ug per 15 ul.

Sequenced: blood. The rearrangement uses TRBV12-3 or TRBV12-4 and TRBJ2-1, with 7 nucleotides matching TRBD1. This receptor was identified in a boy younger than 18 in good health. CDR3 DNA sequence: TGTGCCAGCAGTACACAGGGGAAGGTTGAGCAGTTCTTC. It is translated as CASSTQGKVEQFF.